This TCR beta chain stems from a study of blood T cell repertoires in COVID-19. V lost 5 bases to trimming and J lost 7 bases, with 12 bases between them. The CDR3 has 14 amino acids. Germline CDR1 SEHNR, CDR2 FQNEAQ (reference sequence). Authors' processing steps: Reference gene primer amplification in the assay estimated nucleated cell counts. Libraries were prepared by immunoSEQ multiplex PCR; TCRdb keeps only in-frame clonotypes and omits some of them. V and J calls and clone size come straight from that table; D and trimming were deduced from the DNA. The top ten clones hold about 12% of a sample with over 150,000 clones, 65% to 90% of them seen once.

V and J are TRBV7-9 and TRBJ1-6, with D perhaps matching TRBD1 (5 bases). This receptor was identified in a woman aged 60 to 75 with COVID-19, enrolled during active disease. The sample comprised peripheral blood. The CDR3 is CASSRGATNSPLHF. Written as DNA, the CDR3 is TGTGCCAGCAGCCGCGGGGCCACAAATTCACCCCTCCACTTT.